This paragraph reports one T cell receptor beta chain. The V and J ends lost 3 bases and 5 bases respectively, with 13 bases between them. This CDR3 contains 14 residues. The germline CDR1 and CDR2 sequences are LNHNV and YYDKDF (reference sequence). In the study's own analysis: By means of reference gene primer amplification, nucleated cell counts were estimated. The protocol was immunoSEQ multiplex PCR, while the TCRdb copy is restricted to in-frame clones and leaves out a portion. V and J calls and clone size are copied from that table; D and trimming were computed from the DNA. The sample has under 200,000 clones, roughly 82% seen once. The study assigned cohorts using participant-reported clinical history. Recovered participants had two consecutive negative NP/OP PCR tests, healthcare professional clearance, or symptom resolution. This specimen comes from a study of blood T cell repertoires in COVID-19.

V usage is TRBV15 and J usage is TRBJ2-5, with D tentatively TRBD2 (6 bases). Sequenced material: PBMCs or T cells enriched from blood (not recorded which). This clonotype was sampled from a man aged 50-60 years who had recovered from COVID-19. The CDR3 sequence is CATSRAGTFETQYF. In DNA, the CDR3 is TGTGCCACCAGCAGGGCGGGGACTTTTGAGACCCAGTACTTC.